The clone carrying this T cell receptor beta chain was found once. Its antigen is still unknown. Treatment here: some 20 received Ad26.COV2.S at low or high dose, single or two shots; 5 received placebo; per-sample allocation not given. Sampling was performed 63 days after the first vaccine or placebo injection. These data originate in a study of Ad26.COV2.S vaccination and SARS-CoV-2 variants. Study summary: By the intramuscular route, Ad26.COV2.S was given once, or twice 56 days apart.

This CDR3 contains 16 residues. The V gene lost 3 bases and the J gene lost 5 bases, with 17 bases spanning the gap. Germline assignment: CDR1 WNHNN and CDR2 SYGVQD (reference sequence). Produced via immunoSEQ multiplex PCR; TCRdb's table is partial and in-frame only. The sample has roughly 500,000 clones, roughly nine tenths seen once. General study points: In TCR breadth and depth analyses, total T cell responses may have been underestimated. Spike-specific CD8+ and CD4+ T cell responses reportedly showed substantial breadth after vaccination. Spike-specific TCR breadth ran higher among vaccine recipients than placebo recipients.

The source of this sequence is a person aged 18-65 years who received the Ad26.COV2.S COVID-19 vaccine or a placebo. V is TRBV10-1 and J is TRBJ1-5, with a possible D match to TRBD1 (5 bases). Sequenced here: peripheral blood, sampled in a trial of Ad26.COV2.S vaccine versus placebo. CDR3 protein: CASSDHDRRGHQPQHF. The CDR3 coding sequence is TGCGCCAGCAGTGACCACGACAGAAGAGGCCATCAGCCCCAGCATTTT.